This T cell receptor beta chain stems from a study of glioma-infiltrating T cells. In this sample, this clonotype turned up many times. Amplification of TCR alpha and beta CDR3 regions from RNA used iRepertoire nested multiplex PCR. Input was roughly 85-400 ng of tissue mRNA or PBMC total RNA. A single record per CDR3 protein comes from TCRdb applying MiXCR to the multiplex PCR reads. The table lists roughly 100,000 distinct CDR3 sequences, around 31% of them singletons. Germline V lookup: CDR1 MDHEN, CDR2 SYDVKM. V lost 4 bases, J lost 8 bases, and 8 bases stayed unmatched. This CDR3 is 15 amino acids long.

Sequencing input: glioma tissue, nonneoplastic brain tissue, or PBMCs (not recorded which). The TCR comes from a human donor with low-grade glioma or glioblastoma, undergoing nonglioma brain surgery, or in good health (not recorded which). The J gene is TRBJ2-4, the V gene TRBV28; TRBD1 aligns across 10 bases. The CDR3 bases are TGTGCCAGCAGTTCCGGGACAGGGGTGAGGGACATTCAGTACTTC. Translating gives CASSSGTGVRDIQYF.